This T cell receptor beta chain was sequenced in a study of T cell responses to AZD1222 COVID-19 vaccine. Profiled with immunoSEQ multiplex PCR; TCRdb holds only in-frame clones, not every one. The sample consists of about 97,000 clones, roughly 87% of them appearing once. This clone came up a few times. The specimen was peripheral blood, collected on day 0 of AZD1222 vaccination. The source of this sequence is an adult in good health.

CDR3 protein: CASSEQGLGEKLFF. CDR3 sequence (DNA): TGTGCCAGCAGCGAGCAGGGCCTAGGTGAAAAACTGTTTTTT. This chain joins TRBV9 and TRBJ1-4; maybe TRBD1 (5 bases). Germline-derived CDR1 and CDR2 are SGDLS and YYNGEE. Trimming cost V 3 bases and J 7 bases, with 13 bases left between them. CDR3 length: 14 residues.